This section outlines one TCR beta chain sequence together with its context. This clone's antigen is unknown. Per-base quality was not reported, and no clone a single base away is much larger than it. The CDR3 runs 13 amino acids, cysteine and phenylalanine included. Only the CDR3 portion is preserved as DNA: 39 bases, with reading frame beginning at the first base. Relative to germline, V is 7 bases shorter and J is 4 bases shorter, with 13 bases between their ends. Sequences SQVTM (CDR1) and ANQGSEA (CDR2) are obtained from the germline V gene. This entry belongs to a study of Ad26.COV2.S vaccination and SARS-CoV-2 variants (dated by TCRdb to the early 2020s). About the investigation overall: Donors in the vaccine arm were drawn from COV1001, a multicentre, randomized, double-blind, placebo-controlled phase I-IIa trial testing Ad26.COV2.S in healthy adults. Ad26.COV2.S was administered intramuscularly at a dose of 5x10^10 or 1x10^11 viral particles, either as one shot or as two shots given 56 days apart. The specificity and breadth of SARS-CoV-2-reactive T cell receptors after Ad26.COV2.S vaccination were assessed by TCRbeta repertoire sequencing. Trial participants were randomized into five groups of five, in which low-dose or high-dose Ad26.COV2.S was given once or twice, or placebo was given on both occasions. Throughout the experiments and outcome assessment, investigators stayed blinded to trial group allocation. A total of roughly 30 samples were included in the TCR-sequenced set, comprising 19 Ad26.COV2.S vaccine recipients, 5 placebo recipients and 8 SARS-CoV-2 convalescent individuals. On the study overall, not on this receptor specifically: Spike-specific TCR breadth was higher in Ad26.COV2.S recipients than in placebo recipients (P = 0.0014). The study lacked the statistical power to compare responses across vaccine doses or regimens. Comparable non-spike TCR breadth was observed between vaccine and placebo recipients, consistent with only spike being contained in the vaccine. According to the authors, total T cell responses may have been underestimated by the TCR breadth and depth analyses. Substantial breadth of spike-specific CD8+ and CD4+ T cell responses was reported after vaccination.

The immunoSEQ Assay was used to sequence TCRbeta CDR3 regions. After extraction, genomic DNA underwent amplification by bias-controlled multiplex PCR, followed by high-throughput sequencing. As for how the authors treated the data: To quantify the absolute abundance of each unique TCRbeta CDR3 region, sequences were collapsed and filtered. T cell fraction was estimated by normalizing TCRbeta template counts to usable DNA, with usable DNA measured through amplification of reference genes found in all nucleated cells. Repertoire TCRs were annotated as SARS-CoV-2-specific by exact matching of V gene, CDR3 amino acid sequence and J gene to a known reactive TCR set. The reference SARS-CoV-2 TCR set was derived from MIRA and filtered for enrichment in COVID-19-positive ImmuneCODE repertoires, a step that removed public or cross-reactive TCRs. Using the MIRA antigens, annotated TCRs were further analysed by specific ORF or by position within an ORF. Depth was the summed frequency of annotated unique rearrangements, while breadth was defined as annotated unique rearrangements over total unique productive rearrangements. Group comparisons of TCR breadth used two-sided Wilcoxon rank-sum tests. TCRdb's version of the immuneACCESS table is confined to in-frame rearrangements and falls short of the full clone set. An unresolved V gene accounts for under half of the shortfall where checked; the remainder is of unknown origin. The V and J calls and the clone size are those of that table, but D and trimming were determined from the DNA. The table for this sample lists about 400,000 clones; about 91% of them were counted only once. Under 2% of the sample is held by the ten biggest clonotypes.

Read against the paper, the sample's treatment or condition label means: around 19 received Ad26.COV2.S at low or high dose, single or two shots; about 5 received placebo; per-sample allocation not given. For vaccine and placebo recipients, repertoires were sequenced using samples collected on day 63 after the first injection. Between 29 July and 7 August 2020, Cohort 1b enrolled approximately 26 adults aged 18-55 years at one site in Boston, USA. Ad26.COV2.S was a replication-incompetent adenovirus type 26 vector that expressed a prefusion-stabilized SARS-CoV-2 spike protein derived from the original Wuhan strain.

Sequencing used peripheral blood, obtained in a trial of Ad26.COV2.S vaccine versus placebo. The receptor's source is a person between 18 and 65 years old who received the Ad26.COV2.S COVID-19 vaccine or a placebo. Recombination connected TRBV29-1 to TRBJ2-2, with the D segment identity uncertain. The CDR3 corresponds to CSAPSSGTGELFF. The nucleotide sequence is TGCAGCGCCCCCTCTTCGGGCACCGGGGAGCTGTTTTTT.